These T cell receptor beta chains were read from a single sample in a study of T cells in Graves' hyperthyroidism and ophthalmopathy. TCRdb reprocessed the multiplex PCR reads with MiXCR, giving one entry per CDR3 protein. This table has around 280,000 distinct CDR3 sequences, 10% to 15% appearing once. Input material: blood. The receptors shown here come from a woman aged 30 to 39 with Graves' hyperthyroidism that later progressed to Graves' ophthalmopathy. The CDR3 runs from the conserved cysteine through the conserved F or W. The D gene is left open where the match is weak. Clone size is stated in some rows and not others, as once, few, many or a class when expanded.

J gene,V gene,D gene,clone size,CDR3 DNA,CDR3 protein
TRBJ1-1,TRBV15,TRBD1,-,TGTGCCACCAGGTTAAGGGGGCAGGGCACTGAAGCTTTCTTT,CATRLRGQGTEAFF
TRBJ2-7,TRBV4-3,-,many,TGCGCCAGCAGCCAAGTTGTATCCGCTGGTGGCACCTACGAGCAGTACTTC,CASSQVVSAGGTYEQYF
TRBJ2-3,TRBV6-1,TRBD2,few,TGTGCCAGCCGGACTAGCGGGAGTTTGTATACGCAGTATTTT,CASRTSGSLYTQYF
TRBJ2-7,TRBV27,TRBD2,many,TGTGCCAGCAGTCCCGGGACTAGCGGGCCCTCCTACGAGCAGTACTTC,CASSPGTSGPSYEQYF
TRBJ2-2,TRBV27,-,-,TGTGCCAGCAGTACTCACCGGGTAACCGGGGAGCTGTTTTTT,CASSTHRVTGELFF
TRBJ2-5,TRBV20-1,-,many,TGCAGTGGGGCACCCCATCTGGAGACCCAGTACTTC,CSGAPHLETQYF
TRBJ1-1,TRBV20-1,-,few,TGCAGTGCTAGAGATCAGGGGCCGAACACTGAAGCTTTCTTT,CSARDQGPNTEAFF
TRBJ1-6,TRBV30,-,many,TGTGCCTGGAGTAGTAATTCACCCCTCCACTTT,CAWSSNSPLHF
TRBJ2-1,TRBV7-7,-,-,TGTGCTAGCAGCTTAGCGGAGGGACCTAATGAGCAGTTCTTC,CASSLAEGPNEQFF
TRBJ2-2,TRBV28,-,many,TGTGCCAGCAGCCGCCGCCGGGGCCAGAGCACCGGGGAGCTGTTTTTT,CASSRRRGQSTGELFF